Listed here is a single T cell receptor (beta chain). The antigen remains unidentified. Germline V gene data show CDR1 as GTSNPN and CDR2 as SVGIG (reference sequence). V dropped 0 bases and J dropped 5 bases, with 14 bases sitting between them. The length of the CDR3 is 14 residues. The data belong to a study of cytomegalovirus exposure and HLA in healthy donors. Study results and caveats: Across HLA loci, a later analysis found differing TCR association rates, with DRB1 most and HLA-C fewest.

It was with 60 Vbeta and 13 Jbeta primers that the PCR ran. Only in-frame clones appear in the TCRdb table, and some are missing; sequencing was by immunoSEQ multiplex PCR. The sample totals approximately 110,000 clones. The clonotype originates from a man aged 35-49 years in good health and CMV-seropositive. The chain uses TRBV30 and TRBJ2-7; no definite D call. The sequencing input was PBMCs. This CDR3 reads CAWSVALPVHEQYF. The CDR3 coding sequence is TGTGCCTGGAGTGTAGCACTTCCCGTGCACGAGCAGTACTTC.